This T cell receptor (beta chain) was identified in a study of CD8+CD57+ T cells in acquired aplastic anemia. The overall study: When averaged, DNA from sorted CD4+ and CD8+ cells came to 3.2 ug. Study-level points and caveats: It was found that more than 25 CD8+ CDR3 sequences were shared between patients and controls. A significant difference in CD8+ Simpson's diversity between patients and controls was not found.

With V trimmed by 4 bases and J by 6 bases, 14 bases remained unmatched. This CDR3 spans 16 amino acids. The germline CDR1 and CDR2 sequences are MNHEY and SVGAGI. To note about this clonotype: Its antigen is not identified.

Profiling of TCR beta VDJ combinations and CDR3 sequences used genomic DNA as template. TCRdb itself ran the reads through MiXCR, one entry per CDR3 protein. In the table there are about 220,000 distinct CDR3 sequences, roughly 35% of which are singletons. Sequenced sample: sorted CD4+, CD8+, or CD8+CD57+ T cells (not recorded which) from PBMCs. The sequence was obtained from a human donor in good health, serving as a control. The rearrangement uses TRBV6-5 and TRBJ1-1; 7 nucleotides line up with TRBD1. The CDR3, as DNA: TGTGCCAGCAGTTCCCGGGAACGAGGGGGCGGATCTGAAGCTTTCTTT. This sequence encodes CASSSRERGGGSEAFF.